Listed below are T cell receptor beta chains from one sample, sequenced in a study of T-cell memory formation after mild COVID-19. TCRdb fed the 5' RACE reads into MiXCR, producing one record per CDR3 protein. The sample holds under 550,000 distinct CDR3 sequences, roughly 18% seen once. Sequencing was carried out using PBMCs or a T cell subset sorted from them (not recorded which). These receptors all come from a man younger than 35 who had mild COVID-19 (a few samples of this study predate the infection). Cell type and time point are not known. Both conserved end residues are part of each CDR3. D genes are given only for firm matches. Clone sizes are given selectively: once, few, many, or a class where the clone is expanded.

few	TRBD1	TRBV20-1	TRBJ1-1	TGCAGTGCTAGAGGGTGGGAGGGGGCCGAAGCTTTCTTT	CSARGWEGAEAFF
.	.	TRBV25-1	TRBJ2-6	TGTGCCAGCAGTGCATACAGGGCCGGGGCCAACGTCCTGACTTTC	CASSAYRAGANVLTF
.	.	TRBV4-2	TRBJ2-3	TGTGCCAGCAGCCCTCATAACACAGATACGCAGTATTTT	CASSPHNTDTQYF
few	.	TRBV12-3/TRBV12-4	TRBJ1-1	TGTGCCAGCAGTTCGGGACTGCACACTGAAGCTTTCTTT	CASSSGLHTEAFF
.	.	TRBV6-2/TRBV6-3	TRBJ1-4	TGTGCCAGCAGTCCAGTAGATGAAAAACTGTTTTTT	CASSPVDEKLFF
.	TRBD1	TRBV4-2	TRBJ2-1	TGTGCCAGCAGCCAAGACGGGGACAGAGCCAATGAGCAGTTCTTC	CASSQDGDRANEQFF
few	TRBD1	TRBV6-5	TRBJ2-1	TGTGCCAGCAGTCCCAGGACAGGGTATGGGTTGAATGAGCAGTTCTTC	CASSPRTGYGLNEQFF
few	.	TRBV10-3	TRBJ1-1	TGTGCCATCAGTGCTGGGGCCGGGAACACTGAAGCTTTCTTT	CAISAGAGNTEAFF
few	.	TRBV6-6	TRBJ1-1	TGTGCCAGCAGATCCTCAGGGGAGTACACTGAAGCTTTCTTT	CASRSSGEYTEAFF
few	TRBD1	TRBV7-9	TRBJ2-2	TGTGCCAGCAGCCAAACAGGGGGCCCCGGGGAGCTGTTTTTT	CASSQTGGPGELFF
few	.	TRBV29-1	TRBJ1-1	TGCAGCGTGAGGGGACAGAACACTGAAGCTTTCTTT	CSVRGQNTEAFF
.	.	TRBV29-1	TRBJ2-3	TGCAGCGTTGAGAAGGCGATGGGTAGGGATACGCAGTATTTT	CSVEKAMGRDTQYF
few	.	TRBV3-1	TRBJ2-2	TGTGCCAGCAGCCAAGGGGGCAGCACCGGGGAGCTGTTTTTT	CASSQGGSTGELFF
.	.	TRBV5-1	TRBJ2-1	TGCGCCAGCAGCTTGGATGGGCAGCCTCTTGAGCAGTTCTTC	CASSLDGQPLEQFF
many	.	TRBV20-1	TRBJ2-3	TGCAGTACCCCCGATCGCACCCTTACGCAGTATTTT	CSTPDRTLTQYF
many	TRBD1	TRBV7-2	TRBJ2-2	TGTGCCAGCAGCAACCGGGACAGGATGACCGGGGAGCTGTTTTTT	CASSNRDRMTGELFF
many	TRBD2	TRBV9	TRBJ2-1	TGTGCCAGCAGCGTAGCGGGGGGGTCCTACAATGAGCAGTTCTTC	CASSVAGGSYNEQFF
.	.	TRBV7-9	TRBJ1-1	TGTGCCAGCAGCCCGGAGGGGGAAACTGAAGCTTTCTTT	CASSPEGETEAFF
.	TRBD2	TRBV7-2	TRBJ2-2	TGTGCCAGCAGCCTACGGACAGGGGGCGTCGGGACTAGCGGGGGTACCGGGGAGCTGTTTTTT	CASSLRTGGVGTSGGTGELFF
few	TRBD1	TRBV5-1	TRBJ2-3	TGCGCCAGCAGCTTGGTGGGACAGACAGATACGCAGTATTTT	CASSLVGQTDTQYF
.	.	TRBV5-1	TRBJ1-2	TGCGCCAGCAGCTCCGTCAGGGCGTCGGACTACACCTTC	CASSSVRASDYTF
.	TRBD2	TRBV12-3/TRBV12-4	TRBJ2-3	TGTGCCAGCAGTTTATACGCGGGGGTAGCTAGCACAGATACGCAGTATTTT	CASSLYAGVASTDTQYF
few	TRBD1	TRBV4-1	TRBJ2-5	TGCGCCAGCAGCCAGTACAGGGGTCGGGAGACCCAGTACTTC	CASSQYRGRETQYF
once	.	TRBV12-3/TRBV12-4	TRBJ1-3	TGTGCCAGCAGGCCCGAAACAGGGTCAGGAAACACCATATATTTT	CASRPETGSGNTIYF
.	.	TRBV5-1	TRBJ1-1	TGCGCCAGCAGCTTGACCGTGGAAGCTGAAGCTTTCTTT	CASSLTVEAEAFF
few	.	TRBV15	TRBJ2-3	TGTGCCACCAGCAGAGATCGTAGAAAAGTATCGCAGTATTTT	CATSRDRRKVSQYF
many	.	TRBV4-3	TRBJ2-3	TGCGCCAGCAGCCAAGAGGGGGGGCAGCGCACAGATACGCAGTATTTT	CASSQEGGQRTDTQYF
.	.	TRBV2	TRBJ1-2	TGTGCCAGCAGTGAACTTGCGGCAGGGTGGTACTATGGCTACACCTTC	CASSELAAGWYYGYTF
few	.	TRBV11-2	TRBJ2-3	TGTGCCAGCAGCCCCTACGGCACAGATACGCAGTATTTT	CASSPYGTDTQYF
.	TRBD2	TRBV15	TRBJ2-1	TGTGCCACCAGGAACGCGGGGGGTGAGCAGTTCTTC	CATRNAGGEQFF
few	TRBD1	TRBV7-2	TRBJ2-7	TGTGCCAGCAGCTGGACAGGGGGTCTGTACGAGCAGTACTTC	CASSWTGGLYEQYF
few	.	TRBV9	TRBJ1-1	TGTGCCAGCAGCGTATCGGATAGGGACCCTGAAGCTTTCTTT	CASSVSDRDPEAFF
.	TRBD1	TRBV5-1	TRBJ1-5	TGCGCCAGCAGCTCCCGACAGGGATTTAGCAATCAGCCCCAGCATTTT	CASSSRQGFSNQPQHF
many	.	TRBV4-1	TRBJ2-3	TGCGCCAGCAGCCAAGTCTTAGGGGATACGCAGTATTTT	CASSQVLGDTQYF
few	.	TRBV3-1	TRBJ2-5	TGTGCCAGCAGCCAAGATGAAGCGCCAGGGCGAGAGACCCAGTACTTC	CASSQDEAPGRETQYF
.	.	TRBV20-1	TRBJ1-5	TGCAGTGCTCGCCAGACGGGAGATCAGCCCCAGCATTTT	CSARQTGDQPQHF
few	.	TRBV4-3	TRBJ2-3	TGCGCCAGCAGCCGGGCCCTCCGACCTATCGTTGAGATAGATACGCAGTATTTT	CASSRALRPIVEIDTQYF
.	.	TRBV29-1	TRBJ1-2	TGCAGCGCCGTACAGGGCGGATGGAGTGGCTACACCTTC	CSAVQGGWSGYTF
.	.	TRBV7-2	TRBJ2-1	TGTGCCAGCAGTAGGCAGTATGAGCAGTTCTTC	CASSRQYEQFF
.	TRBD2	TRBV4-1	TRBJ2-3	TGCGCCAGCAGCCAAGAACGGGGGGGCGAAACAGATACGCAGTATTTT	CASSQERGGETDTQYF
.	.	TRBV7-9	TRBJ1-2	TGTGCCAGCAGCCCTAGGGCGTCCAACTATGGCTACACCTTC	CASSPRASNYGYTF
once	TRBD1	TRBV29-1	TRBJ1-2	TGCAGCGTCGGGACAGGCGTCTACTATGGCTACACCTTC	CSVGTGVYYGYTF
.	.	TRBV7-6	TRBJ1-5	TGTGCCAGCAGTCCCCTTGGGGCAGGGAGCAATCAGCCCCAGCATTTT	CASSPLGAGSNQPQHF
few	.	TRBV25-1	TRBJ2-1	TGTGCCAGCAGTGAGGGACTTACACTCTACAATGAGCAGTTCTTC	CASSEGLTLYNEQFF
.	TRBD1	TRBV3-1	TRBJ1-4	TGTGCCAGCAGCCCCCAGGGGGGCGCTAATGAAAAACTGTTTTTT	CASSPQGGANEKLFF
.	.	TRBV20-1	TRBJ2-3	TGCAGTGCTGGGGGACACCACACAGATACGCAGTATTTT	CSAGGHHTDTQYF
few	.	TRBV7-8	TRBJ2-7	TGTGCCAGCTGCTTGGATCCGGGGAGCGAGCAGTACTTC	CASCLDPGSEQYF
.	.	TRBV14	TRBJ1-6	TGTGCCAGCAGCCAAGGGGTGGGATTGGAGGCCCTCCACTTT	CASSQGVGLEALHF
few	.	TRBV7-2	TRBJ1-2	TGTGCCAGCAGCTTATCTGGGTTGGACTATGGCTACACCTTC	CASSLSGLDYGYTF
many	TRBD2	TRBV7-3	TRBJ2-3	TGTGCCAGCAGCTTAGCGGGGGGCACAGATACGCAGTATTTT	CASSLAGGTDTQYF
once	TRBD2	TRBV7-2	TRBJ2-5	TGTGCCAGCAGCTTTGGTAGCGGGGACGGCATAGAGACCCAGTACTTC	CASSFGSGDGIETQYF
.	TRBD1	TRBV5-1	TRBJ2-5	TGCGCCAGCAGTCTTACAGGGGATGAGAAGACCCAGTACTTC	CASSLTGDEKTQYF
few	TRBD1	TRBV5-1	TRBJ1-1	TGCGCCAGCAGCTGGGGCAGGGGGCTTGGCACTGAAGCTTTCTTT	CASSWGRGLGTEAFF
.	TRBD1	TRBV7-9	TRBJ1-4	TGTGCCAGCAGTCGGCACCGGGACAGAGCAAATGAAAAACTGTTTTTT	CASSRHRDRANEKLFF